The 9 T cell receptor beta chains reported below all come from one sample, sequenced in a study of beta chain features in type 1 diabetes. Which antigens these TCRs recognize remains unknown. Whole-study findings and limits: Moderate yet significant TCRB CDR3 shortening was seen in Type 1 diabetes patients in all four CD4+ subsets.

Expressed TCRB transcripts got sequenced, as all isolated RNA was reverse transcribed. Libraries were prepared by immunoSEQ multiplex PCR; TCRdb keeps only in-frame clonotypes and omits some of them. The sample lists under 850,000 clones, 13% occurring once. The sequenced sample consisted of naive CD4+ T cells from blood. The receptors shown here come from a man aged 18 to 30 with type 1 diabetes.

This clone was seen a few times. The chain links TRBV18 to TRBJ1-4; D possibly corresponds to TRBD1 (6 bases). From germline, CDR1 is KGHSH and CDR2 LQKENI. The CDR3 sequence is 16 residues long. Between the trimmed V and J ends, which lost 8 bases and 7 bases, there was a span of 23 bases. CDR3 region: CASETGLSSDGEKLFF. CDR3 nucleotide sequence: TGTGCCAGCGAGACAGGACTGTCTTCGGACGGTGAAAAACTGTTTTTT.

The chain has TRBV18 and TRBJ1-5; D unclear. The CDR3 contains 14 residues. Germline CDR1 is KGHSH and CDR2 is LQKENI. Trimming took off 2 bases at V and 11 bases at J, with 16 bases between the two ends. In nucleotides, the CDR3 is TGTGCCAGCTCACCAGAGGAGGCCGACGGGGCCCAGCATTTT. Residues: CASSPEEADGAQHF. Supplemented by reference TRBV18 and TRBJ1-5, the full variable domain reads NAGVMQNPRHLVRRRGQEARLRCSPMKGHSHVYWYRQLPEEGLKFMVYLQKENIIDESGMPKERFSAEFPKEGPSILRIQQVVRGDSAAYFCASSPEEADGAQHFGDGTRLSIL.

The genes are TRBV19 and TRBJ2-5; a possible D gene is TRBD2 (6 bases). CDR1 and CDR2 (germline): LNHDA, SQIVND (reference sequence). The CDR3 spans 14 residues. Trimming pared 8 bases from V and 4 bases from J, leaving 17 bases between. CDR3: CASGDLGRGETQYF. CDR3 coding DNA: TGTGCCAGTGGGGACTTGGGGAGAGGAGAGACCCAGTACTTC.

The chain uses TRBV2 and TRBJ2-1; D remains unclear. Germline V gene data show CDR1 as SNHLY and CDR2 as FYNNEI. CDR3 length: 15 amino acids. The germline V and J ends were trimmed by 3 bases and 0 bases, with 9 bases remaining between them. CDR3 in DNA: TGTGCCAGCAGTGAGGGCGGAACCTCCTACAATGAGCAGTTCTTC. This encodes CASSEGGTSYNEQFF.

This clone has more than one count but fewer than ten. The CDR3 region has the DNA TGTGCCAGCAGCTTCGCCGGGACTAGCGGAAACACAGATACGCAGTATTTT. This codes for CASSFAGTSGNTDTQYF. V gene TRBV11-2 combines with J gene TRBJ2-3; 11 nucleotides align to TRBD2. The ends lost 3 bases at V and 2 bases at J; junction bases unmatched: 7. Germline assignment: CDR1 SGHAT and CDR2 FQNNGV. This CDR3 has 17 amino acids.

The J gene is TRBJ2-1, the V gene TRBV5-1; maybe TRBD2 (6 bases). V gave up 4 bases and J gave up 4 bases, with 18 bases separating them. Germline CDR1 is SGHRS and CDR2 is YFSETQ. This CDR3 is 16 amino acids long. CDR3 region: CASSARGSRGYNEQFF. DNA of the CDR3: TGCGCCAGCAGCGCGAGGGGCTCGCGGGGATACAATGAGCAGTTCTTC.

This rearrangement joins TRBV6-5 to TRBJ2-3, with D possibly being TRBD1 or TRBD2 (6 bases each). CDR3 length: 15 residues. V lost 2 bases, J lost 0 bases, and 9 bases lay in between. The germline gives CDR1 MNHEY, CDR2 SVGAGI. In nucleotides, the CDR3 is TGTGCCAGCAGTTACGGGGGGCCAAGCACAGATACGCAGTATTTT. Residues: CASSYGGPSTDTQYF.

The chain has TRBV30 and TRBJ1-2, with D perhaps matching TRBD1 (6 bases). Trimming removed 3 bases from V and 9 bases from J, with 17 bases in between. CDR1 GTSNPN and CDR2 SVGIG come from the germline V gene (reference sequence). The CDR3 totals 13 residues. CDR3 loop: CAWSPGTFLSYTF. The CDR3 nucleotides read TGTGCCTGGAGCCCAGGGACATTTCTGAGCTACACCTTC.

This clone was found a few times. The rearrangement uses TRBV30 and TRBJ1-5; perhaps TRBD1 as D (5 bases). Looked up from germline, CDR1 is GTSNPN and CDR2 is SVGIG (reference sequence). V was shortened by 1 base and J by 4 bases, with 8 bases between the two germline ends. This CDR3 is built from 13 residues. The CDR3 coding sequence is TGTGCCTGGAGTGGACGGACAAATCAGCCCCAGCATTTT. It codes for CAWSGRTNQPQHF.